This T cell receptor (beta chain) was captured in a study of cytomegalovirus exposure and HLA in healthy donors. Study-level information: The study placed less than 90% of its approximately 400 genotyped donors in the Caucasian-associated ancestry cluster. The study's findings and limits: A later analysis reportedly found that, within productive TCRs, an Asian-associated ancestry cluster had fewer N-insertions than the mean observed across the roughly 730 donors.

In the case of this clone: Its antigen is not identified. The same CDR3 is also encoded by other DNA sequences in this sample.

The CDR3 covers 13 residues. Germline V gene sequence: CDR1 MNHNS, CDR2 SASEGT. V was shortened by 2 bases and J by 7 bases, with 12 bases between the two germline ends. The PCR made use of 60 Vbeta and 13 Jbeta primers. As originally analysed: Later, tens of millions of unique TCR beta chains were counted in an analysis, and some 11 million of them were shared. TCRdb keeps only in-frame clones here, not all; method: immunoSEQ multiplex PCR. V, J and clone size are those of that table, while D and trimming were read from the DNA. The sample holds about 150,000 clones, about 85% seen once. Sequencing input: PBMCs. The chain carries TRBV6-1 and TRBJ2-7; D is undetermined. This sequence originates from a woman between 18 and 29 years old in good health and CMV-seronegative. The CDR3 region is CASSESVRREQYF. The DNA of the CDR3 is TGTGCCAGCAGTGAATCGGTCCGCCGGGAGCAGTACTTC.